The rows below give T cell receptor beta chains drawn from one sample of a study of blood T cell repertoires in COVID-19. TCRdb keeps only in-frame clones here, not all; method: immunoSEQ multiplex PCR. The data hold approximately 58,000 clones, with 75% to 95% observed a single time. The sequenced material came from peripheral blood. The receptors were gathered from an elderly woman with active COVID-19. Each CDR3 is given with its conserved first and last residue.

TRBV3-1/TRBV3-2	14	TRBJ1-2	CASSDRGIRGGYTF
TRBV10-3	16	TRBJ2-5	CAISDGGQGLWETQYF
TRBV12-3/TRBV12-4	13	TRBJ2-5	CASSLRGGETQYF
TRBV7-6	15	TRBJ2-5	CASSFGTGAGETQYF
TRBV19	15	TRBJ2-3	CASSIGQISTDTQYF
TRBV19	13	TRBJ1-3	CASSEASGNTIYF
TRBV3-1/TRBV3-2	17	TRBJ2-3	CASSQTTSGEWTDTQYF
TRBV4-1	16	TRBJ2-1	CASSQVFSGTWNEQFF
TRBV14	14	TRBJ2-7	CASSEQDPGVEQYF
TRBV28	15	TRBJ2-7	CAAAQTSGGVYEQYF
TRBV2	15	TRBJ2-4	CASNPGNLAKNIQYF
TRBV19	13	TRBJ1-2	CASHLSGNYGYTF
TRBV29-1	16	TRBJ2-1	CSVEGDSGRSDNEQFF
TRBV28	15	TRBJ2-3	CASSRGQGRQDTQYF